This TCR beta chain appears in the sequencing data of a study of T cell repertoires in cytomegalovirus infection. Looking at the study overall: Public TCR beta signatures indicated both CMV infection and matching HLA type. The study, taken as a whole, reports: Using cumulative public TCR beta family frequency, the authors identified those who carried CMV together with the relevant HLA. Within the response measured ex vivo, HLA-C-restricted CMV-specific TCR beta clonotypes were dominant.

This clonotype was counted between two and nine times. Its antigen is currently unknown. Mismatch with germline at one junction end may stem from a read error. Via MiXCR, TCRdb re-called the reads, giving one row per CDR3 protein. Of about 180,000 distinct CDR3 sequences detected, approximately 18% appear once; the ten largest clones hold less than 25%. CDR1 and CDR2 (germline): MGHDK, SYGVNS. CDR3 length equals 11 residues. V and J are TRBV25-1 and TRBJ2-5, with D uncertain. This receptor was identified in a human donor in good health (CMV status not recorded). Some clones in this sample may be carry-over from other donors' samples. Sequenced sample: CD8+ T cells from PBMCs. The chain's CDR3 is CASGEEETQYF. CDR3 in DNA: TGTGCCAGCGGTGAAGAGGAGACCCAGTACTTC.